Listed below are T cell receptor beta chains from one sample, sequenced in a study of blood T cell repertoires in COVID-19. Sequencing used immunoSEQ multiplex PCR; TCRdb keeps in-frame clones, though not all of them. The repertoire includes 490,000 or so clones, 75% to 90% of them detected once, and 6.5% to 8.5% sits in the top ten. Sequences were obtained from PBMCs or T cells enriched from blood (not recorded which). The receptor source for this set is a woman aged 55-70 years who had recovered from COVID-19. Both conserved end residues are part of each CDR3. Fields, in order: CDR3 length, V gene, J gene, D gene, clone size, CDR3 DNA, CDR3 protein. The D gene is left open where the match is weak. Expanded clones get a size class; other rows say once, few or many, or leave the size out.

13	TRBV2	TRBJ1-4	NA	NA	TGTGCCAGCAGAGAGGGAGCTAATGAAAAACTGTTTTTT	CASREGANEKLFF
13	TRBV19	TRBJ1-5	NA	NA	TGTGCCAGTAGTGACGACAGAAATCAGCCCCAGCATTTT	CASSDDRNQPQHF
16	TRBV4-1	TRBJ2-2	NA	NA	TGCGCCAGCAGCCAAGTCGTACAGTCCAACACCGGGGAGCTGTTTTTT	CASSQVVQSNTGELFF
16	TRBV12-5	TRBJ2-7	NA	NA	TGTGCTAGTGGTTTGCCCTCCGGGCAGGGTCTTAAGGAGCAGTACTTC	CASGLPSGQGLKEQYF
15	TRBV11-2	TRBJ1-2	TRBD1	NA	TGTGCCAGCAGCGCTCTCAGTGGGACAGGGTATGGCTACACCTTC	CASSALSGTGYGYTF
16	TRBV2	TRBJ1-6	NA	NA	TGTGCCAGCAGCTCGTCCCCGAGCTCCTATAATTCACCCCTCCACTTT	CASSSSPSSYNSPLHF
17	TRBV3-1/TRBV3-2	TRBJ2-5	NA	NA	TGTGCCAGCAGCCAACCCACCGGGGGGCTTTGGGAGGAGACCCAGTACTTC	CASSQPTGGLWEETQYF
17	TRBV18	TRBJ1-1	NA	NA	TGTGCCAGCTCACCACGTCTAGCTGGGAAGCTGAACACTGAAGCTTTCTTT	CASSPRLAGKLNTEAFF
16	TRBV7-9	TRBJ2-5	NA	few	TGTGCCAGCAGCTTGCGGCGGGCGGGACTGGGAGAGACCCAGTACTTC	CASSLRRAGLGETQYF
12	TRBV5-1	TRBJ2-3	NA	NA	TGCGCCAGCAGCTTGCGGTGGGATACGCAGTATTTT	CASSLRWDTQYF
16	TRBV5-1	TRBJ2-2	TRBD1	NA	TGCGCCAGCAGCGGGACAGGGTCCCTGAACACCGGGGAGCTGTTTTTT	CASSGTGSLNTGELFF
16	TRBV3-1/TRBV3-2	TRBJ1-1	TRBD1	NA	TGTGCCAGCAGCCCATACAGGGGCAAGATGAACACTGAAGCTTTCTTT	CASSPYRGKMNTEAFF
17	TRBV3-1/TRBV3-2	TRBJ2-5	NA	NA	TGTGCCAGCAGCCGCCGAAGACTCGGGGGTTTTGGAGAGACCCAGTACTTC	CASSRRRLGGFGETQYF
16	TRBV28	TRBJ1-6	TRBD1	NA	TGTGCCAGCAGTCTACCAACTGGGACAGGCAATTCACCCCTCCACTTT	CASSLPTGTGNSPLHF
14	TRBV6-6	TRBJ1-1	NA	NA	TGTGCCAGCAGACCAGGAGCAGGGAAGCCTGAAGCTTTCTTT	CASRPGAGKPEAFF
14	TRBV19	TRBJ2-3	NA	NA	TGTGCCAGTAGTGGACAGCCGACCACAGATACGCAGTATTTT	CASSGQPTTDTQYF
13	TRBV18	TRBJ2-5	NA	NA	TGTGCCAGCTCACCTGGGCTGGTGGAGACCCAGTACTTC	CASSPGLVETQYF
19	TRBV5-5	TRBJ1-5	NA	NA	TGTGCCAGCAGCCCCGTGCTGGTGGGCTCCCTTGATAGCAATCAGCCCCAGCATTTT	CASSPVLVGSLDSNQPQHF
13	TRBV7-8	TRBJ1-1	NA	NA	TGTGCCAGCAGCGATACAACCGGGAGCGAAGCTTTCTTT	CASSDTTGSEAFF
18	TRBV5-5	TRBJ1-1	TRBD1	NA	TGTGCCAGCAGCTTGGCCATAACAGGGGGCATTAGTGGCACTGAAGCTTTCTTT	CASSLAITGGISGTEAFF
16	TRBV7-6	TRBJ2-2	NA	NA	TGTGCCAGCAGCTTAGCGGCGGGCTCATACACCGGGGAGCTGTTTTTT	CASSLAAGSYTGELFF
12	TRBV19	TRBJ1-1	NA	NA	TGTGCCAGTAGTACGGCGAGGACTGAAGCTTTCTTT	CASSTARTEAFF
15	TRBV25-1	TRBJ1-6	NA	NA	TGTGCCAGCAGTGAATCCCTGAGCTATAATTCACCCCTCCACTTT	CASSESLSYNSPLHF
13	TRBV29-1	TRBJ1-1	TRBD1	NA	TGCAGCGTATCCACAGGGGGCCGGACTGAAGCTTTCTTT	CSVSTGGRTEAFF
14	TRBV27	TRBJ1-1	NA	NA	TGTGCCAGCAGTTTTGGGGGGGCGGGTGGTGAAGCTTTCTTT	CASSFGGAGGEAFF
15	TRBV7-8	TRBJ2-4	NA	NA	TGTGCCAGCAGCTTAAATTTTTTCCGGGAAAACATTCAGTACTTC	CASSLNFFRENIQYF
15	TRBV10-3	TRBJ1-2	TRBD1	NA	TGTGCCATCAGTGATTATACCGGGACAGTAAATGGCTACACCTTC	CAISDYTGTVNGYTF
15	TRBV9	TRBJ2-3	TRBD2	NA	TGTGCCAGCAGCGTAGATCTAGCGGACACAGATACGCAGTATTTT	CASSVDLADTDTQYF
16	TRBV12-5	TRBJ1-5	NA	NA	TGTGCTAGTGGTTTAGGGGGGGGTTATAGCAATCAGCCCCAGCATTTT	CASGLGGGYSNQPQHF
13	TRBV2	TRBJ1-3	NA	NA	TGTGCCAGCAGTCCATACATTGGAAACACCATATATTTT	CASSPYIGNTIYF
15	TRBV10-2	TRBJ2-5	TRBD1	NA	TGCGCCAGCTCCCGGGACAGCCGACCTCAAGAGACCCAGTACTTC	CASSRDSRPQETQYF
17	TRBV5-1	TRBJ2-2	NA	NA	TGCGCCAGCAGTCCCGAGGGGGTCCCCGCGAACACCGGGGAGCTGTTTTTT	CASSPEGVPANTGELFF
15	TRBV7-2	TRBJ1-1	TRBD1	once	TGTGCCAGCAGCTCCCAGGGGGACTTGAACACTGAAGCTTTCTTT	CASSSQGDLNTEAFF
16	TRBV19	TRBJ1-3	NA	NA	TGTGCCAGTAGTATGGGACTTTCCGGCTCTGGAAACACCATATATTTT	CASSMGLSGSGNTIYF
15	TRBV30	TRBJ2-5	NA	NA	TGTGCCTGGACCCAACAGGGTTTAGGGCAAGAGACCCAGTACTTC	CAWTQQGLGQETQYF
16	TRBV6-5	TRBJ1-6	NA	NA	TGTGCCAGCAGTTTACATCCCCTCTCCTATAATTCACCCCTCCACTTT	CASSLHPLSYNSPLHF
15	TRBV6-5	TRBJ2-3	TRBD1	NA	TGTGCCAGCAGTTACGGACAGGGGGACACAGATACGCAGTATTTT	CASSYGQGDTDTQYF
15	TRBV18	TRBJ2-1	TRBD1	NA	TGTGCCAGCTCACCCGACAGGGGGAACTACAATGAGCAGTTCTTC	CASSPDRGNYNEQFF
17	TRBV2	TRBJ1-2	NA	NA	TGTGCCAGCAGATTAGACGGGACACGGCGTTCGATCTATGGCTACACCTTC	CASRLDGTRRSIYGYTF
16	TRBV11-3	TRBJ2-3	NA	NA	TGTGCCAGCAGCGTGGGAGCTCTAGGGGGTGGAGATACGCAGTATTTT	CASSVGALGGGDTQYF
14	TRBV5-5	TRBJ2-7	NA	NA	TGTGCCAGCAGCTTACGTGACAGCTCCTACGAGCAGTACTTC	CASSLRDSSYEQYF
15	TRBV24-1	TRBJ2-2	TRBD1	NA	TGTGCCACCAGTGTAACAGGGGGCGTCACCGGGGAGCTGTTTTTT	CATSVTGGVTGELFF